This T cell receptor beta chain was found in a study of beta chain features in type 1 diabetes. Regarding the study as a whole: It was among patients, rather than healthy donors, that naive, central memory and Treg TCRB repertoires appeared more similar. Any HLA-type effect on TCRB rearrangement remained unresolved here.

For this clone: The antigen is undetermined.

Every bit of the isolated RNA underwent reverse transcription, so sequencing read expressed TCRB transcripts. Data came from immunoSEQ multiplex PCR; TCRdb stores just in-frame clones and leaves some out. The table shows about 220,000 clones, with under 13% occurring only once. CDR3 length: 15 residues. V lost 0 bases, J lost 5 bases, and 13 bases lay in between. CDR1 and CDR2 from the germline V gene are SQVTM and ANQGSEA. The receptor's source is a man aged 18 to 30 in good health. Sequenced: central memory CD4+ T cells from blood. V and J are TRBV29-1 and TRBJ2-2; D might be TRBD2 (6 bases). The CDR3 spells CSVEDTGTGTGELFF. The CDR3 bases are TGCAGCGTTGAAGATACCGGGACTGGGACCGGGGAGCTGTTTTTT.